This T cell receptor beta chain is from a study of T cell repertoires in cytomegalovirus infection. Overall study: Selection of CMV epitopes for the study included recently identified HLA-C-restricted and well-studied HLA-B-restricted ones. A matching HLA type, together with CMV infection, was signaled by public TCR beta signatures.

J gave up 5 bases and V 6 bases, and 10 bases lay outside the gene matches. Germline lookup yields CDR1 KGHSH and CDR2 LQKENI. CDR3 size: 15 residues. General study results and limits: Clonotypes of TCR beta that were HLA-C-restricted and CMV-specific dominated the ex vivo response.

TCRdb re-analysed the reads in MiXCR, keeping a single row per CDR3 protein. The table shows some 560,000 distinct CDR3 sequences, with over 35% occurring only once. In regard to this clonotype: What it binds is unknown.

The source of this sequence is a human donor in good health (CMV status not recorded). Some clones in this sample may be carry-over from other donors' samples. Sequenced material: cultured PBMCs, taken from culture after CMV antigen stimulation. The chain links TRBV18 to TRBJ1-3; 7 positions match TRBD1. As DNA, the CDR3 is TGTGCCAGCTCGCCTCCGGGACAGCCCCGAAACACCATATATTTT. This encodes CASSPPGQPRNTIYF.